Included here is one TCR beta chain sequence, with context. This CDR3 spans 15 amino acids. CDR1 is SGHNT and CDR2 is YYREEE in the germline V gene (reference sequence). V dropped 4 bases and J dropped 6; count of bases not matched to a gene: 9. Measured with immunoSEQ multiplex PCR; TCRdb has only the in-frame clones, and not every one. The sample lists 40,000 or so clones, nearly 90% occurring once. The data were taken from a study of T cell changes during pregnancy in multiple sclerosis. Material: CD8+ T cells from peripheral blood mononuclear cells, obtained in the first trimester of pregnancy. The clonotype comes from a female donor with multiple sclerosis, enrolled in a pregnancy study. This chain connects TRBV5-4 to TRBJ2-2; 7 bases map to TRBD2. The CDR3 region has the DNA TGTGCCAGCAGCCCCCGGGGGGAGGTCGCCGGGGAGCTGTTTTTT. This gives the protein CASSPRGEVAGELFF.